This T cell receptor (beta chain) stems from a study of blood T cell repertoires in COVID-19. The data were produced by immunoSEQ multiplex PCR, yet TCRdb's version contains in-frame clones alone and is incomplete. Here the sample spans approximately 230,000 clones, roughly 87% being singletons. Germline CDR1 reads SGHTA; CDR2 reads FQGNSA. CDR3 length: 14 residues. The ends lost 0 bases at V and 6 bases at J; junction bases unmatched: 2. This rearrangement joins TRBV7-2 to TRBJ2-1; 7 bases are shared with TRBD2. The receptor was isolated from a woman in her 30s with acute COVID-19. Sequences were obtained from PBMCs or T cells enriched from blood (not recorded which). In nucleotides, the CDR3 is TGTGCCAGCAGCTTAGCGGGGGGGGGCAATGAGCAGTTCTTC. Protein sequence: CASSLAGGGNEQFF.